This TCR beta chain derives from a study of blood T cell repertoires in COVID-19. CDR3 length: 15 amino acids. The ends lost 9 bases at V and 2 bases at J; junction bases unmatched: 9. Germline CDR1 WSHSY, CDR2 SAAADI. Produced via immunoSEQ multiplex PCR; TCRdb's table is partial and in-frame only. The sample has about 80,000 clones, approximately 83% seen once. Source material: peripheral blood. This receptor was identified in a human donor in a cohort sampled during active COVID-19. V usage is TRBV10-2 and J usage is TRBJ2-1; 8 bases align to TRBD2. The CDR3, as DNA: TGCGCCAGTCATTTCGGGCGGGAGGCCTACAATGAGCAGTTCTTC. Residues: CASHFGREAYNEQFF.